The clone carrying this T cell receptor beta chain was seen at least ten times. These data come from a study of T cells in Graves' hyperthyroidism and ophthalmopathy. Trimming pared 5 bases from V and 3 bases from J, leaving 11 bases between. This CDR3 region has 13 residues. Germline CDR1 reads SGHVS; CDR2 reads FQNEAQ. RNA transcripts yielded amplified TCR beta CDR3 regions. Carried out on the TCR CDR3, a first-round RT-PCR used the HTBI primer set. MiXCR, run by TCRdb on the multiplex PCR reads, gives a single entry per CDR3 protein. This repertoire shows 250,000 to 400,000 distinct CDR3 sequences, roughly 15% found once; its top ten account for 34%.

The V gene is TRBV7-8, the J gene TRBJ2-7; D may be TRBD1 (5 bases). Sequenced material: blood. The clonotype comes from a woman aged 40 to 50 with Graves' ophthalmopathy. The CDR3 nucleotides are TGTGCCAGCAGCGTAAACAGGAACTACGAGCAGTACTTC. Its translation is CASSVNRNYEQYF.